Ten or more counts support the clone carrying this T cell receptor beta chain. Its antigen is not identified. V lost 3 bases and J lost 7; bases outside the gene matches: 3. CDR3 size: 15 residues. Germline V gene sequence: CDR1 SGHRS, CDR2 YFSETQ. The data stem from a study of early T cells in non-severe SARS-CoV-2 infection. In the study overall: Bulk RNA taken from unsorted whole blood was sequenced, leaving chains unpaired. Notes on the study in general: A preference for anti-spike CD8 responses marked VDJdb matching, which missed private and CD4 specificities.

The protocol attached unique molecular identifiers to individual cDNA molecules. TCRdb redid the calling of the 5' RACE reads with MiXCR, one entry per CDR3 protein. The sample lists about 53,000 distinct CDR3 sequences; 9.5% to 15% were seen once. The chain links TRBV5-1 to TRBJ2-2, with TRBD2 matching over 13 bases. This specimen was whole blood, taken at baseline. The sequence was obtained from an adult who was a healthcare worker with PCR-confirmed SARS-CoV-2 infection or an uninfected control (not recorded which). The CDR3 region is CASSWTSGRDGELFF. DNA of the CDR3: TGCGCCAGCAGCTGGACTAGCGGGAGAGACGGGGAGCTGTTTTTT.